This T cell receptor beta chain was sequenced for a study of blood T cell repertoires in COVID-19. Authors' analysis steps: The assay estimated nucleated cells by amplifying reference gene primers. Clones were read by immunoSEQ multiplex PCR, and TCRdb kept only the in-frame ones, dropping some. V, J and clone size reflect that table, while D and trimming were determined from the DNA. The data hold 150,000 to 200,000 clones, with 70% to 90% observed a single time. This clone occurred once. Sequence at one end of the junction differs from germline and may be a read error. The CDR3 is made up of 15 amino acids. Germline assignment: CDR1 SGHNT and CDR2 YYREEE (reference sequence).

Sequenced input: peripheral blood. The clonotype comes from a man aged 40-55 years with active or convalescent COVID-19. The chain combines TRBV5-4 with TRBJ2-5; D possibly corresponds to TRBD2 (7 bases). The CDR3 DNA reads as TGTGCCAGCAGCTTGTTAGGGGGGGACCACGAGACCCAGTACTTC. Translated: CASSLLGGDHETQYF.